This TCR beta chain was obtained from a study of OX40 agonist ivuxolimab in advanced cancers. Data came from immunoSEQ multiplex PCR; TCRdb stores just in-frame clones and leaves some out. The sample has approximately 65,000 clones, around 88% seen once. Germline assignment: CDR1 SGHRS and CDR2 YFSETQ. The germline V and J ends were trimmed by 0 bases and 4 bases, with 13 bases remaining between them. The CDR3 is made up of 16 amino acids. This clone was observed once. The sequencing used CD4+ or CD8+ T cells sorted from blood, collected in a trial of the OX40 agonist ivuxolimab. This sequence was found in an adult with an advanced solid tumor such as melanoma, head and neck, liver or kidney cancer. V usage is TRBV5-1 and J usage is TRBJ2-2; TRBD1 is a possible D gene (6 bases). The DNA of the CDR3 is TGCGCCAGCAGCTTGGCGTTTGGCAGGGGCACCGGGGAGCTGTTTTTT. This encodes CASSLAFGRGTGELFF.